Listed here are 17 T cell receptor beta chains from one sample, sequenced in a study of graft-versus-host responses after intestinal transplantation. TCRdb keeps only in-frame clones here, not all; method: immunoSEQ multiplex PCR. The sample lists about 88,000 clones; 94% were seen once. These receptors have no known antigen. This specimen consisted of unstimulated CD4+ T cells sorted from spleen or lymph node cells, obtained before transplant. These receptors were taken from a human donor who was the organ donor for an intestinal transplant.

The rearrangement uses TRBV9 and TRBJ1-2; 8 bases are a match to TRBD1. Trimming at V came to 4 bases and at J to 0 bases, leaving 5 bases not matched to a gene. The CDR3 covers 15 residues. The germline CDR1 and CDR2 sequences are SGDLS and YYNGEE. CDR3 bases: TGTGCCAGCAGCTCGTGGACAGGGACTAACTATGGCTACACCTTC. As protein: CASSSWTGTNYGYTF.

This clone was seen just once. The rearrangement uses TRBV7-9 and TRBJ1-5; 8 bases agree with TRBD1. CDR1 and CDR2 (germline): SEHNR, FQNEAQ (reference sequence). V dropped 1 base and J dropped 3; count of bases not matched to a gene: 2. The CDR3 sequence is 15 residues long. The CDR3 nucleotides read TGTGCCAGCAGCTTAGGACAGGGGTTCAATCAGCCCCAGCATTTT. Protein: CASSLGQGFNQPQHF. Looking up the rest from reference TRBV7-9 and TRBJ1-5 gives the full variable domain: DTGVSQNPRHKITKRGQNVTFRCDPISEHNRLYWYRQTLGQGPEFLTYFQNEAQLEKSRLLSDRFSAERPKGSFSTLEIQRTEQGDSAMYLCASSLGQGFNQPQHFGDGTRLSIL.

The chain recombines TRBV5-1 with TRBJ2-3; D unclear. CDR3 length equals 12 residues. CDR1 is SGHRS, CDR2 YFSETQ, per germline. Between the trimmed V and J ends, which lost 4 bases and 4 bases, there was a span of 7 bases. The CDR3 DNA follows: TGCGCCAGCAGCGTGTTCGCAGATACGCAGTATTTT. Encoded protein: CASSVFADTQYF.

The chain uses TRBV12-5 and TRBJ1-2, with a possible D match to TRBD1 (6 bases). Trimming pared 6 bases from V and 8 bases from J, leaving 13 bases between. Per germline, CDR1 LGHNT and CDR2 FRNRAP. The CDR3 runs 12 residues. CDR3 protein: CASGAPGGGYTF. The CDR3, as DNA: TGTGCTAGTGGGGCTCCGGGGGGCGGCTACACCTTC.

The chain recombines TRBV6-1 with TRBJ1-6; 7 nucleotides align to TRBD1. The CDR3 is 15 residues long. V gave up 6 bases and J gave up 10 bases; unmatched junction bases: 12. Germline V gene lookup returns CDR1 MNHNS and CDR2 SASEGT. DNA for the CDR3: TGTGCCAGCAGACGCCTGACAGGGCTTGGATCACCCCTCCACTTT. The encoded protein is CASRRLTGLGSPLHF.

This chain uses TRBV10-2 with TRBJ2-5; TRBD1 is a possible D gene (6 bases). CDR3 length: 15 amino acids. Germline V CDR1 and CDR2: WSHSY, SAAADI. V was cut by 9 bases and J by 7 bases, with 24 bases left in between. CDR3 nucleotides: TGCGCCAGTATGGAGACCGGGACACCCAAAGGGACCCAGTACTTC. Amino acid sequence: CASMETGTPKGTQYF.

The rearrangement uses TRBV7-6 and TRBJ2-7, with a possible D match to TRBD1 (6 bases). This CDR3 comprises 14 residues. V lost 1 base and J lost 2, with 9 bases in between. CDR1 and CDR2 from the germline V gene are SGHVS and FNYEAQ. CDR3 coding DNA: TGTGCCAGCAGCTTAGGGACAGCCACCTACGAGCAGTACTTC. Its translation: CASSLGTATYEQYF.

This chain links TRBV6-6 with TRBJ1-1; tentative D call: TRBD1 (5 bases). V shed 2 bases and J shed 11 bases, with 12 bases lying between them. The CDR3 length is 12 residues. Germline-derived CDR1 and CDR2 are MNHNY and SVGAGI (reference sequence). The CDR3 spells CASSYGGISAFF. In DNA form, the CDR3 reads TGTGCCAGCAGTTACGGGGGTATCAGCGCTTTCTTT.

The V call is TRBV7-2, the J call TRBJ1-3, with D hard to call. Trimming stripped 4 bases from V and 4 bases from J, with 14 bases between. Germline lookup yields CDR1 SGHTA and CDR2 FQGNSA. The CDR3 extends over 15 amino acids. CDR3 residues: CASSWGGGSGNTIYF. CDR3 DNA sequence: TGTGCCAGCAGCTGGGGTGGTGGTTCCGGAAACACCATATATTTT.

The genes are TRBV2 and TRBJ2-5; D is ambiguous. The CDR3 has 12 amino acids. Germline V gene data show CDR1 as SNHLY and CDR2 as FYNNEI. Trimming cost V 0 bases and J 11 bases, with 10 bases left between them. The CDR3 sequence: CASSEAGEKQYF. The CDR3 DNA is TGTGCCAGCAGTGAAGCGGGCGAGAAGCAGTACTTC.

The genes are TRBV4-2 and TRBJ1-3; D not resolved. Germline V gene lookup returns CDR1 LGHNA and CDR2 YNFKEQ. V dropped 0 bases and J dropped 2 bases, with 17 bases sitting between them. There are 18 residues in the CDR3. CDR3 in DNA: TGTGCCAGCAGCCAAGATCCGGCCTATATTTGGCCTGGAAACACCATATATTTT. This codes for CASSQDPAYIWPGNTIYF.

This chain links TRBV2 with TRBJ2-1, with D perhaps matching TRBD1 or TRBD2 (5 bases each). The CDR3 runs 14 residues. Germline V gives CDR1 SNHLY, CDR2 FYNNEI. V was pared by 4 bases and J by 4 bases, with 11 bases between. The CDR3 region has the DNA TGTGCCAGCAGTGTGAGAGGGGTTTACAATGAGCAGTTCTTC. Its protein product is CASSVRGVYNEQFF. The variable domain in full, completed from reference TRBV2 and TRBJ2-1, reads EPEVTQTPSHQVTQMGQEVILRCVPISNHLYFYWYRQILGQKVEFLVSFYNNEISEKSEIFDDQFSVERPDGSNFTLKIRSTKLEDSAMYFCASSVRGVYNEQFFGPGTRLTVL.

The count of this clone is one. V gene TRBV5-1 combines with J gene TRBJ2-1, with 7 bases identical to TRBD1. The V segment lost 3 bases and the J segment 7 bases; nucleotides outside the gene matches: 4. CDR1 and CDR2 from the germline V gene are SGHRS and YFSETQ. The CDR3 has 13 amino acids. CDR3 bases: TGCGCCAGCAGCTCGGACAGGTCAAATGAGCAGTTCTTC. Translating gives CASSSDRSNEQFF.

The chain joins TRBV4-1 to TRBJ1-5; 7 positions agree with TRBD1. The germline CDR1 and CDR2 sequences are MGHRA and YSYEKL. The trim removed 0 bases at V and 6 bases at J, leaving 11 bases unmatched. CDR3 size: 17 residues. The CDR3 coding sequence is TGCGCCAGCAGCCAAGACCCTTATGACAGGGTCTCTCAGCCCCAGCATTTT. It encodes CASSQDPYDRVSQPQHF.

The chain combines TRBV29-1 with TRBJ1-1; 7 bases are a match to TRBD1. Germline-derived CDR1 and CDR2 are SQVTM and ANQGSEA. CDR3 length: 13 amino acids. V dropped 5 bases and J dropped 1; count of bases not matched to a gene: 4. In nucleotides, the CDR3 is TGCAGCGTTACAGGGGCGTCGAACACTGAAGCTTTCTTT. Residues: CSVTGASNTEAFF.

Notes on this clone: Other DNA variants within this sample encode the same CDR3. This chain joins TRBV2 and TRBJ1-1, with D uncertain. The CDR3 is 13 residues long. Germline V lookup: CDR1 SNHLY, CDR2 FYNNEI. V dropped 1 base and J dropped 1 base, with 4 bases sitting between them. CDR3 DNA: TGTGCCAGCAGTGAAGATAGGAACACTGAAGCTTTCTTT. It translates to CASSEDRNTEAFF.

The V and J genes are TRBV20-1 and TRBJ2-5; D call uncertain. The CDR3 spans 11 residues. V was cut by 5 bases and J by 5 bases, with 9 bases left in between. Germline assignment: CDR1 DFQATT and CDR2 SNEGSKA (reference sequence). CDR3 amino acids: CSALEWETQYF. The CDR3 bases are TGCAGTGCTTTGGAGTGGGAGACCCAGTACTTC.